The rows below give T cell receptor beta chains drawn from one sample of a study of cytomegalovirus exposure and HLA in healthy donors. Measured with immunoSEQ multiplex PCR; TCRdb has only the in-frame clones, and not every one. Here the sample spans approximately 150,000 clones, roughly 82% being singletons. The sequenced sample was PBMCs. All receptors derive from a male donor in good health and CMV-seronegative. Each CDR3 is given with its conserved first and last residue. D genes are given only for firm matches. The size of a clone is reported for some rows only, either as once, few or many, or as a class for expanded clones.

d_call: NA
clone_size: few
v_call: TRBV18
j_call: TRBJ2-3
cdr3_nt: TGTGCCAGCTCACCGGCCAGCGGCGCTAGCACAGATACGCAGTATTTT
cdr3_aa: CASSPASGASTDTQYF

d_call: NA
clone_size: once
v_call: TRBV5-4
j_call: TRBJ1-1
cdr3_nt: TGTGCCAGCAGCTTGCCAGGGAGGATGACTGAAGCTTTCTTT
cdr3_aa: CASSLPGRMTEAFF

d_call: NA
clone_size: NA
v_call: TRBV6-5
j_call: TRBJ1-1
cdr3_nt: TGTGCCAGCAGGGACACGAACACTGAAGCTTTCTTT
cdr3_aa: CASRDTNTEAFF

d_call: TRBD2
clone_size: NA
v_call: TRBV6-5
j_call: TRBJ2-2
cdr3_nt: TGTGCCAGCAGTAGGACTAGCAATGGGGAGCTGTTTTTT
cdr3_aa: CASSRTSNGELFF

d_call: TRBD2
clone_size: once
v_call: TRBV7-9
j_call: TRBJ2-4
cdr3_nt: TGTGCCAGCAGCCCGCCTAGCGGGAGGGCCAGAAACATTCAGTACTTC
cdr3_aa: CASSPPSGRARNIQYF

d_call: NA
clone_size: NA
v_call: TRBV7-9
j_call: TRBJ1-4
cdr3_nt: TGTGCCAGCAGCCCCGACCGCCGAGGGACCCGCCGGGGGAATGAAAAACTGTTTTTT
cdr3_aa: CASSPDRRGTRRGNEKLFF

d_call: NA
clone_size: NA
v_call: TRBV9
j_call: TRBJ2-7
cdr3_nt: TGTGCCAGCAGCGTTGGACAGCCCACTACTGAGCAGTACTTC
cdr3_aa: CASSVGQPTTEQYF

d_call: TRBD1
clone_size: once
v_call: TRBV7-7
j_call: TRBJ2-5
cdr3_nt: TGTGCTAGCAGCTTAGACCGGACAGGGGGCCTGGAGACCCAGTACTTC
cdr3_aa: CASSLDRTGGLETQYF

d_call: NA
clone_size: NA
v_call: TRBV28
j_call: TRBJ1-5
cdr3_nt: TGTGCCAGCAGTTTTTACCAGGGAGGGGTTTGGCCCCAGCATTTT
cdr3_aa: CASSFYQGGVWPQHF

d_call: NA
clone_size: NA
v_call: TRBV7-9
j_call: TRBJ1-4
cdr3_nt: TGTGCCAGCAGCTTAGAGGGAGGGGCAGTTAATGAAAAACTGTTTTTT
cdr3_aa: CASSLEGGAVNEKLFF

d_call: TRBD2
clone_size: NA
v_call: TRBV4-2
j_call: TRBJ2-3
cdr3_nt: TGTGCCAGCAGCTTAGCGGGGGGGTTCACAGATACGCAGTATTTT
cdr3_aa: CASSLAGGFTDTQYF

d_call: TRBD2
clone_size: NA
v_call: TRBV27
j_call: TRBJ2-7
cdr3_nt: TGTGCCAGCAGTTTTCTAGCGGGAGCTCACGAGCAGTACTTC
cdr3_aa: CASSFLAGAHEQYF

d_call: TRBD1
clone_size: few
v_call: TRBV7-9
j_call: TRBJ1-1
cdr3_nt: TGTGCCAGCAGCTTACCCGACAGGGGCGGTTTCGGAGCTTTCTTT
cdr3_aa: CASSLPDRGGFGAFF

d_call: TRBD2
clone_size: NA
v_call: TRBV27
j_call: TRBJ2-1
cdr3_nt: TGTGCCAGCAGTTTGGGACTAGCGGGGGGCCGCTCCTACAATGAGCAGTTCTTC
cdr3_aa: CASSLGLAGGRSYNEQFF

d_call: NA
clone_size: few
v_call: TRBV7-9
j_call: TRBJ2-1
cdr3_nt: TGTGCCAGCAGCTTTGGGTTAGCGGAGCAGTTCTTC
cdr3_aa: CASSFGLAEQFF

d_call: NA
clone_size: NA
v_call: TRBV19
j_call: TRBJ1-3
cdr3_nt: TGTGCCAGTAGTTCGGGAGCACTCTCTGGAAACACCATATATTTT
cdr3_aa: CASSSGALSGNTIYF

d_call: TRBD2
clone_size: NA
v_call: TRBV2
j_call: TRBJ2-1
cdr3_nt: TGTGCCAGCAGTGAAAGGCGGGGGAATGAGCAGTTCTTC
cdr3_aa: CASSERRGNEQFF

d_call: NA
clone_size: NA
v_call: TRBV5-6
j_call: TRBJ2-2
cdr3_nt: TGTGCCAGCAGGCAGGGCTCCGGGGAGCTGTTTTTT
cdr3_aa: CASRQGSGELFF

d_call: NA
clone_size: NA
v_call: TRBV5-1
j_call: TRBJ2-7
cdr3_nt: TGCGCCAGCAGCTTGGTAGCGGACGAGCAGTACTTC
cdr3_aa: CASSLVADEQYF

d_call: NA
clone_size: NA
v_call: TRBV5-1
j_call: TRBJ2-3
cdr3_nt: TGCGCCAGCACGGGGACAGATACGCAGTATTTT
cdr3_aa: CASTGTDTQYF

d_call: TRBD1
clone_size: NA
v_call: TRBV28
j_call: TRBJ2-7
cdr3_nt: TGTGCCAGCAGGCTACAGGGGTACGAGCAGTACTTC
cdr3_aa: CASRLQGYEQYF

d_call: NA
clone_size: NA
v_call: TRBV11-3
j_call: TRBJ2-3
cdr3_nt: TGTGCCAGCAGCCCCTCGGGACTTTCGCCGTACCGGTATTTT
cdr3_aa: CASSPSGLSPYRYF

d_call: NA
clone_size: NA
v_call: TRBV7-2
j_call: TRBJ2-5
cdr3_nt: TGTGCCAGCAGCTTATCTTTCGCCGGGACTTATCAAGAGACCCAGTACTTC
cdr3_aa: CASSLSFAGTYQETQYF

d_call: TRBD1
clone_size: NA
v_call: TRBV5-1
j_call: TRBJ2-5
cdr3_nt: TGCGCCAGCAGCTTCGGGACAGGGCTAGGAGAGACCCAGTACTTC
cdr3_aa: CASSFGTGLGETQYF

d_call: NA
clone_size: NA
v_call: TRBV2
j_call: TRBJ2-5
cdr3_nt: TGTGCCAGCAGTGACCCCCCGAGATTTCAAGAGACCCAGTACTTC
cdr3_aa: CASSDPPRFQETQYF

d_call: NA
clone_size: NA
v_call: TRBV28
j_call: TRBJ1-5
cdr3_nt: TGTGCCAGCAGTTTTGGAGCCGGGAATGGGCCCCAGCATTTT
cdr3_aa: CASSFGAGNGPQHF

d_call: NA
clone_size: NA
v_call: TRBV28
j_call: TRBJ2-4
cdr3_nt: TGTGCCAGCAGTTTGCGACAGGTCACCAAAAACATTCAGTACTTC
cdr3_aa: CASSLRQVTKNIQYF

d_call: TRBD1
clone_size: NA
v_call: TRBV2
j_call: TRBJ1-5
cdr3_nt: TGTGCCAGCAGTCCCCAGGGGGGAAGCAATCAGCCCCAGCATTTT
cdr3_aa: CASSPQGGSNQPQHF

d_call: NA
clone_size: NA
v_call: TRBV28
j_call: TRBJ1-4
cdr3_nt: TGTGCCAGCAGCCCCCTAGGCATTGAAAAACTGTTTTTT
cdr3_aa: CASSPLGIEKLFF

d_call: NA
clone_size: NA
v_call: TRBV7-9
j_call: TRBJ1-2
cdr3_nt: TGTGCCAGCAGCTTAGAGGTTGGAGGGAGTAATGGCTACACCTTC
cdr3_aa: CASSLEVGGSNGYTF

d_call: NA
clone_size: few
v_call: TRBV12-2
j_call: TRBJ1-5
cdr3_nt: TGTGCAAGTCGCTTAGCGCGAAGGGGGATTAGCAATCAGCCCCAGCATTTT
cdr3_aa: CASRLARRGISNQPQHF

d_call: TRBD2
clone_size: NA
v_call: TRBV28
j_call: TRBJ2-7
cdr3_nt: TGTGCCAGCAGTTCATACCCTGGGAGGGGCCGAAGCTCCTACGAGCAGTACTTC
cdr3_aa: CASSSYPGRGRSSYEQYF

d_call: NA
clone_size: once
v_call: TRBV9
j_call: TRBJ2-2
cdr3_nt: TGTGCCAGCAGTAATTCCCTCGGGAACACCGGGGAGCTGTTTTTT
cdr3_aa: CASSNSLGNTGELFF

d_call: NA
clone_size: NA
v_call: TRBV27
j_call: TRBJ1-6
cdr3_nt: TGTGCCAGCAGTCCCGGGGGAGTCAAGTATTCACCCCTCCACTTT
cdr3_aa: CASSPGGVKYSPLHF

d_call: NA
clone_size: NA
v_call: TRBV7-2
j_call: TRBJ2-5
cdr3_nt: TGTGCCAGCAGCTTTGACAGGTCGGAGACCCAGTACTTC
cdr3_aa: CASSFDRSETQYF

d_call: NA
clone_size: few
v_call: TRBV7-9
j_call: TRBJ2-5
cdr3_nt: TGTGCCAGCAGCTTAGGGTTAGGACAGCAAGAGACCCAGTACTTC
cdr3_aa: CASSLGLGQQETQYF

d_call: NA
clone_size: NA
v_call: TRBV27
j_call: TRBJ1-1
cdr3_nt: TGTGCCAGCAGTTCCTTACCGGGGGGGACTGAAGCTTTCTTT
cdr3_aa: CASSSLPGGTEAFF

d_call: NA
clone_size: NA
v_call: TRBV4-1
j_call: TRBJ1-5
cdr3_nt: TGCGCCAGCAGCCAAGGATGGAGGGTCAATCAGCCCCAGCATTTT
cdr3_aa: CASSQGWRVNQPQHF

d_call: NA
clone_size: NA
v_call: TRBV6-5
j_call: TRBJ2-6
cdr3_nt: TGTGCCAGCAGTTACCGGGAGCCAGGGGCCAACGTCCTGACTTTC
cdr3_aa: CASSYREPGANVLTF

d_call: TRBD2
clone_size: once
v_call: TRBV20-1
j_call: TRBJ2-7
cdr3_nt: TGCAGTGCTATAACTAGCGGAACACAGTACTTC
cdr3_aa: CSAITSGTQYF

d_call: NA
clone_size: NA
v_call: TRBV28
j_call: TRBJ1-2
cdr3_nt: TGTGCCAGCAGGGGGGCGACCTATGGCTACATCTTC
cdr3_aa: CASRGATYGYIF

d_call: NA
clone_size: NA
v_call: TRBV11-2
j_call: TRBJ1-1
cdr3_nt: TGTGCCAGCAGCCACTGGGGCCCGCGCTCCACTGAAGCTTTCTTT
cdr3_aa: CASSHWGPRSTEAFF

d_call: TRBD2
clone_size: NA
v_call: TRBV5-6
j_call: TRBJ2-3
cdr3_nt: TGTGCCAGCAGCGAGGGACTAGCGGGGGAGCTTCCCACAGATACGCAGTATTTT
cdr3_aa: CASSEGLAGELPTDTQYF

d_call: NA
clone_size: NA
v_call: TRBV27
j_call: TRBJ1-2
cdr3_nt: TGTGCCAGCAGGGCGGGACCGTCCGGGGGCTACACCTTC
cdr3_aa: CASRAGPSGGYTF

d_call: TRBD1
clone_size: NA
v_call: TRBV4-1
j_call: TRBJ1-1
cdr3_nt: TGCGCCAGCAGCCTACGACAGGGGGGGAACACTGAAGCTTTCTTT
cdr3_aa: CASSLRQGGNTEAFF

d_call: NA
clone_size: NA
v_call: TRBV5-1
j_call: TRBJ2-1
cdr3_nt: TGCGCCAGCAGCTTCGGGGGAGATGGGCAGTTCTTC
cdr3_aa: CASSFGGDGQFF

d_call: TRBD2
clone_size: NA
v_call: TRBV13
j_call: TRBJ2-7
cdr3_nt: TGTGCCAGCAGCTTAAGGAGCGGGGGGCTGCGGTACGAGCAGTACTTC
cdr3_aa: CASSLRSGGLRYEQYF

d_call: NA
clone_size: NA
v_call: TRBV4-1
j_call: TRBJ1-1
cdr3_nt: TGCGCCAGCAGCCACGGGTCGACAGGCACTGAAGCTTTCTTT
cdr3_aa: CASSHGSTGTEAFF

d_call: NA
clone_size: NA
v_call: TRBV6-5
j_call: TRBJ1-5
cdr3_nt: TGTGCCAGCAGTTATACCAGGGGATTCGATCAGCCCCAGCATTTT
cdr3_aa: CASSYTRGFDQPQHF

d_call: NA
clone_size: NA
v_call: TRBV9
j_call: TRBJ2-3
cdr3_nt: TGTGCCAGCAGCGCCTGGGACTCCCCAGATACGCAGTATTTT
cdr3_aa: CASSAWDSPDTQYF

d_call: NA
clone_size: NA
v_call: TRBV9
j_call: TRBJ1-1
cdr3_nt: TGTGCCAGCAGCGTAGCGACAGGCATGAACACTGAAGCTTTCTTT
cdr3_aa: CASSVATGMNTEAFF

d_call: TRBD1
clone_size: NA
v_call: TRBV6-5
j_call: TRBJ2-5
cdr3_nt: TGTGCCAGCAGTTACTCCCCGGACAGGGAAAAGCAGTACTTC
cdr3_aa: CASSYSPDREKQYF

d_call: TRBD1
clone_size: NA
v_call: TRBV7-9
j_call: TRBJ2-2
cdr3_nt: TGTGCCAGCAGTCGACAGGGCGGAGTAGACACCGGGGAGCTGTTTTTT
cdr3_aa: CASSRQGGVDTGELFF

d_call: NA
clone_size: NA
v_call: TRBV10-3
j_call: TRBJ2-3
cdr3_nt: TGTGCCATCAGGCCAGGGAACTCAGATACGCAGTATTTT
cdr3_aa: CAIRPGNSDTQYF

d_call: TRBD2
clone_size: few
v_call: TRBV19
j_call: TRBJ2-1
cdr3_nt: TGTGCCAGTAGTCCCCTCGGGCTAGCGGGAGGGGGTGATGAGCAGTTCTTC
cdr3_aa: CASSPLGLAGGGDEQFF

d_call: NA
clone_size: NA
v_call: TRBV7-9
j_call: TRBJ1-5
cdr3_nt: TGTGCCAGCAGCCCTCGGGCGGGGCCGACCAATCAGCCCCAGCATTTT
cdr3_aa: CASSPRAGPTNQPQHF

d_call: TRBD1
clone_size: NA
v_call: TRBV5-1
j_call: TRBJ2-1
cdr3_nt: TGCGCCAGCAGCTTGGTATCGGGACAGGGGATAAATGAGCAGTTCTTC
cdr3_aa: CASSLVSGQGINEQFF